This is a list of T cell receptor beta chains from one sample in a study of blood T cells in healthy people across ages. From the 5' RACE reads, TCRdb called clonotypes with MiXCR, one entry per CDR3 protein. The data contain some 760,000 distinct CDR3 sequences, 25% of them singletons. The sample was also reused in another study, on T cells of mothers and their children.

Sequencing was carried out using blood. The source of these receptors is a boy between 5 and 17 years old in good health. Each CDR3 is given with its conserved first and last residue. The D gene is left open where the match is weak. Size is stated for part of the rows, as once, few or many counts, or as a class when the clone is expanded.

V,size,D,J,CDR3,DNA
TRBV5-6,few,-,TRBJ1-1,CASSLWDDGTEAFF,TGTGCCAGCAGCTTGTGGGACGACGGCACTGAAGCTTTCTTT
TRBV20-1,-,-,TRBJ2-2,CSARVNGKTGELFF,TGCAGTGCTAGGGTGAACGGGAAAACCGGGGAGCTGTTTTTT
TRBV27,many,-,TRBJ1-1,CASSSQGLNTEAFF,TGTGCCAGCAGTTCACAGGGTCTGAACACTGAAGCTTTCTTT
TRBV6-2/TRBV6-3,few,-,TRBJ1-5,CASSTSYGNQPQHF,-
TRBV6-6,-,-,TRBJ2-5,CASSYVREETQYF,TGTGCCAGCAGTTACGTTCGCGAAGAGACCCAGTACTTC
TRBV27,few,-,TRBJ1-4,CASSPTSGATNEKLFF,TGTGCCAGCAGTCCCACCTCAGGGGCAACTAATGAAAAACTGTTTTTT
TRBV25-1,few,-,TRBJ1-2,CASSGSGLFYGYTF,TGTGCCAGCAGTGGCAGTGGCCTTTTTTATGGCTACACCTTC
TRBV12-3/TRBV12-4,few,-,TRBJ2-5,CASSSVFLGEETQYF,TGTGCCAGCAGTTCCGTGTTTCTCGGGGAAGAGACCCAGTACTTC
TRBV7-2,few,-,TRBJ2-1,CAVQEEQFF,TGTGCCGTCCAGGAAGAGCAGTTCTTC
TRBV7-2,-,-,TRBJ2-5,CASSLVARDLLF,TGTGCCAGCAGCTTAGTAGCTAGGGACCTGCTCTTC
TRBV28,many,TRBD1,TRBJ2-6,CASSGTGGGGANVLTF,TGTGCCAGCAGTGGGACAGGGGGCGGTGGGGCCAACGTCCTGACTTTC
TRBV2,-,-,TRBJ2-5,CASTGRDIQETQYF,TGTGCCAGCACCGGCCGCGATATACAAGAGACCCAGTACTTC
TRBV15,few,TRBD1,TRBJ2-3,CATSFRDRGDTQYF,TGTGCCACCAGCTTTCGGGACAGGGGAGATACGCAGTATTTT
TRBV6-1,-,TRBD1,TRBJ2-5,CASRTGTGQETQYF,TGTGCCAGCAGAACCGGGACAGGACAAGAGACCCAGTACTTC
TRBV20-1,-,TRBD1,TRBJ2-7,CSASSGTGEYEQYF,TGCAGTGCTAGTTCCGGGACAGGCGAGTACGAGCAGTACTTC
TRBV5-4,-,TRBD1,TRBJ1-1,CASSEVGQGEAFF,TGTGCCAGCAGCGAGGTAGGACAGGGGGAAGCTTTCTTT
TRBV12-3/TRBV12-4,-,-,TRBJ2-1,CASSLAITSEQFF,TGTGCCAGCAGTTTAGCGATAACCAGTGAGCAGTTCTTC
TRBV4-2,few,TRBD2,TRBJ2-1,CASSSEGTSGSYNEQFF,TGTGCCAGCAGTTCCGAAGGGACTAGCGGCTCCTACAATGAGCAGTTCTTC
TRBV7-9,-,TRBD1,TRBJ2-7,CASSLAQGATYEQYF,TGTGCCAGCAGCTTAGCCCAGGGGGCCACCTACGAGCAGTACTTC
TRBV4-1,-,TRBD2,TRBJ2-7,CASSQDASGGVPAYEQYF,TGCGCCAGCAGCCAAGATGCTAGCGGAGGGGTTCCGGCCTACGAGCAGTACTTC
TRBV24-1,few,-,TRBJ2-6,CATSDPQQTSGANVLTF,TGTGCCACCAGTGATCCCCAACAGACCTCTGGGGCCAACGTCCTGACTTTC
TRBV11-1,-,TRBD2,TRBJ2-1,CASRAGGRNEQFF,TGTGCCAGCAGAGCGGGAGGGCGCAATGAGCAGTTCTTC
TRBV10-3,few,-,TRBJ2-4,CAISEQEDPLAKNIQYF,TGTGCCATCAGTGAGCAGGAGGACCCCTTAGCCAAAAACATTCAGTACTTC
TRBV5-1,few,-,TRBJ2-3,CASSLNRVDTQYF,TGTGCCAGCAGCTTGAACCGAGTAGATACGCAGTATTTT
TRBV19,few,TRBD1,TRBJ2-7,CASSNRGQTHEQYF,TGTGCCAGTAGTAACAGGGGGCAAACCCACGAGCAGTACTTC
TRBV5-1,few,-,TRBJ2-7,CASSRGPNYEQYF,TGCGCCAGCAGTAGGGGTCCCAACTACGAGCAGTACTTC
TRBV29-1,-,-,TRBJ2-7,CSVADRTYEQYF,TGCAGCGTAGCAGACAGGACCTACGAGCAGTACTTC
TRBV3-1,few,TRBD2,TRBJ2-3,CASSQDKLAGTTDTQYF,TGTGCCAGCAGCCAAGATAAACTAGCGGGGACCACAGATACGCAGTATTTT
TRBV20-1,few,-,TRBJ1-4,CSASADEELFF,TGCAGTGCTAGCGCAGACGAAGAACTGTTTTTT
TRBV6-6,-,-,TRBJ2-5,CASSYFDGEETQYF,TGTGCCAGCAGTTACTTTGACGGAGAAGAGACCCAGTACTTC
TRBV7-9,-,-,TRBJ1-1,CASRGTQSNTEAFF,TGTGCCAGCAGGGGGACACAGTCCAACACTGAAGCTTTCTTT
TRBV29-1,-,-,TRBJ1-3,CSVGTQGLLRTERRSGNTIYF,TGCAGCGTTGGGACACAGGGATTGTTACGGACAGAACGACGCTCTGGAAACACCATATATTTT
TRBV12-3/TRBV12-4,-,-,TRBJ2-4,CASRKSGGTKNIQYF,TGTGCCAGCAGGAAATCCGGGGGAACCAAAAACATTCAGTACTTC
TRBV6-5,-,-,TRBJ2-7,CASSLTSSNEQYF,TGTGCCAGCAGTCTAACTAGCTCCAACGAGCAGTACTTC
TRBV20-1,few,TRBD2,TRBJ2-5,CSARLPRTSLETQYF,TGCAGTGCTCGACTTCCCCGGACTAGTTTGGAGACCCAGTACTTC
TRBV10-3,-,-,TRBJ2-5,CAISEGTTGTETQYF,TGTGCCATCAGTGAGGGGACAACCGGGACAGAGACCCAGTACTTC
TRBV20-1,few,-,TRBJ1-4,CSARASYNPGGEKLFF,TGCAGTGCTAGGGCCTCGTACAACCCCGGAGGGGAAAAACTGTTTTTT
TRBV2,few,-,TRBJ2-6,CASTRQLSGANVLTF,TGTGCCAGCACACGACAGCTCTCTGGGGCCAACGTCCTGACTTTC
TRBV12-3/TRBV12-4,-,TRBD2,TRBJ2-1,CASSFLLADNEQFF,TGTGCCAGCAGTTTTTTACTAGCGGACAATGAGCAGTTCTTC
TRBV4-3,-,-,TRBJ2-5,CASSQERNVQETQYF,TGCGCCAGCAGCCAAGAAAGGAATGTCCAAGAGACCCAGTACTTC
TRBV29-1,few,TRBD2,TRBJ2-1,CSGGLAGEVNEQFF,TGCAGCGGGGGACTAGCGGGAGAGGTAAATGAGCAGTTCTTC
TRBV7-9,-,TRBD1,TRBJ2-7,CASSLPPGTGNSYEQYF,TGTGCCAGCAGCCTTCCCCCGGGGACAGGGAACTCCTACGAGCAGTACTTC
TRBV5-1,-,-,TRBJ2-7,CASRTGGSVHEQYF,TGCGCCAGCAGAACAGGAGGGAGTGTCCACGAGCAGTACTTC
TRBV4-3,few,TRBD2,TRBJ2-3,CASSQDPGTSRSTDTQYF,TGCGCCAGCAGCCAAGATCCCGGGACTAGCAGGTCAACAGATACGCAGTATTTT
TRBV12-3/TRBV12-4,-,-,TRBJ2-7,CASSPEGEKQGSSYEQYF,TGTGCCAGCAGTCCCGAGGGTGAAAAGCAGGGAAGCTCCTACGAGCAGTACTTC
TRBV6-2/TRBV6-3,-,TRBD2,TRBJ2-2,CASASLFAGGVQGELFF,TGTGCCAGCGCATCCCTATTTGCGGGGGGCGTACAGGGGGAGCTGTTTTTT